The 14 T cell receptor beta chains presented below share a single source sample, sequenced in a study of T cell responses to AZD1222 COVID-19 vaccine. Using immunoSEQ multiplex PCR, the repertoire was profiled, and TCRdb retains in-frame clones only, with some absent. The sample lists 150,000 to 200,000 clones, 90% occurring once. The starting material was peripheral blood, obtained 28 days after the second AZD1222 dose. Receptors were obtained from an adult who received the AZD1222 COVID-19 vaccine.

V and J are TRBV28 and TRBJ2-1, with 8 nucleotides matching TRBD2. Per germline, CDR1 MDHEN and CDR2 SYDVKM. V gave up 6 bases and J gave up 9 bases; unmatched junction bases: 10. The CDR3 covers 14 residues. The CDR3 DNA follows: TGTGCCAGCAGGGGGAGCGGGAGTAAGAGTGAGCAGTTCTTC. This sequence encodes CASRGSGSKSEQFF.

The V call is TRBV30, the J call TRBJ2-6; 8 bases align to TRBD1. In germline, CDR1 is GTSNPN, CDR2 SVGIG (reference sequence). This CDR3 contains 16 residues. Trimming took 5 bases from V and 0 from J; bases not matched to a gene: 6. The CDR3 reads CAWGTGPNSGANVLTF. The CDR3 bases are TGTGCCTGGGGGACAGGTCCTAACTCTGGGGCCAACGTCCTGACTTTC.

The chain combines TRBV14 with TRBJ2-5; 10 nucleotides match TRBD2. The germline V gene has CDR1 SGHDN and CDR2 FVKESK. The CDR3 runs 18 residues. With V trimmed by 1 base and J by 5 bases, 13 bases remained unmatched. Here the CDR3 DNA reads TGTGCCAGCAGCCAAGTGGGCCAGCGGGGGGGCCTAGGGGAGACCCAGTACTTC. Translating gives CASSQVGQRGGLGETQYF. The entire variable domain, with the rest obtained from reference TRBV14 and TRBJ2-5, is as follows: EAGVTQFPSHSVIEKGQTVTLRCDPISGHDNLYWYRRVMGKEIKFLLHFVKESKQDESGMPNNRFLAERTGGTYSTLKVQPAELEDSGVYFCASSQVGQRGGLGETQYFGPGTRLLVL.

The chain recombines TRBV3-1 (or the pseudogene TRBV3-2) with TRBJ1-2; TRBD1 agrees at 7 bases. CDR3 length: 15 amino acids. The V and J ends lost 1 base and 5 bases, in that order; junction bases with no gene match: 7. Per the germline V gene, CDR1 is LGHDT and CDR2 is YNNKEL (reference sequence). CDR3 in amino acids: CASSQGGTEPYGYTF. The CDR3 coding sequence is TGTGCCAGCAGCCAAGGGGGGACAGAACCGTATGGCTACACCTTC.

The chain has TRBV3-1 (or the pseudogene TRBV3-2) and TRBJ1-2; tentative D call: TRBD1 (5 bases). The germline V and J ends were trimmed by 4 bases and 2 bases, with 11 bases remaining between them. This CDR3 has 14 amino acids. Germline V gives CDR1 LGHDT, CDR2 YNNKEL (reference sequence). In DNA form, the CDR3 reads TGTGCCAGCAGCCCCGGGACTGAGAACTATGGCTACACCTTC. It is translated as CASSPGTENYGYTF.

In this sample, this clone turned up once. This chain uses TRBV10-2 with TRBJ1-3, with D perhaps matching TRBD1 (5 bases). The V and J ends lost 3 bases and 4 bases respectively, with 10 bases between them. Germline V gene data show CDR1 as WSHSY and CDR2 as SAAADI. This CDR3 is 14 amino acids long. The CDR3 reads CASSDGGVGNTIYF. The CDR3 DNA is TGCGCCAGCAGTGACGGAGGGGTCGGAAACACCATATATTTT.

The rearrangement links TRBV18 to TRBJ2-7; D call uncertain. Germline CDR1 reads KGHSH; CDR2 reads LQKENI. CDR3 length equals 13 residues. The V end was cut by 0 bases, the J end by 0 bases, with 3 bases between. The CDR3 spells CASSPPSSYEQYF. CDR3 DNA: TGTGCCAGCTCACCACCTAGCTCCTACGAGCAGTACTTC.

The chain is built from TRBV2 and TRBJ1-6; no definite D call. CDR1 and CDR2 from the germline V gene are SNHLY and FYNNEI. The CDR3 extends over 14 amino acids. The V end was cut by 7 bases, the J end by 10 bases, with 17 bases between. The CDR3 nucleotides read TGTGCCAGCAAAGATGGGCAGGATTCATCACCCCTCCACTTT. Translating gives CASKDGQDSSPLHF. The variable domain in full, completed from reference TRBV2 and TRBJ1-6, reads EPEVTQTPSHQVTQMGQEVILRCVPISNHLYFYWYRQILGQKVEFLVSFYNNEISEKSEIFDDQFSVERPDGSNFTLKIRSTKLEDSAMYFCASKDGQDSSPLHFGNGTRLTVT.

The chain is built from TRBV2 and TRBJ2-2; D could derive from TRBD1 or TRBD2 (6 bases each). Germline CDR1 SNHLY, CDR2 FYNNEI. Between the trimmed V and J ends, which lost 8 bases and 3 bases, there was a span of 19 bases. The CDR3 consists of 16 residues. The DNA for the CDR3 is TGTGCCAGCTCCTCAACAGGGACTTTTCACACCGGGGAGCTGTTTTTT. Its protein product is CASSSTGTFHTGELFF.

This clone has a handful of counts. This chain uses TRBV5-6 with TRBJ2-7, with 8 bases lining up with TRBD1. This CDR3 is 15 amino acids long. Germline loops: CDR1 SGHDT, CDR2 YYEEEE. Losses at the gene ends were 2 bases for V and 3 bases for J; bases not matched to a gene: 7. The CDR3 DNA is TGTGCCAGCAGCTTACCGACAGGGGTGGGCTACGAGCAGTACTTC. Its protein is CASSLPTGVGYEQYF.

This clone was recorded a few times. The chain is built from TRBV10-3 and TRBJ2-3, with no clear D. V lost 7 bases, J lost 5 bases, and 7 bases lay in between. The CDR3 is 11 residues long. The germline CDR1 and CDR2 sequences are ENHRY and SYGVKD. CDR3 coding DNA: TGTGCCATCAAGTTTGGAGATACGCAGTATTTT. Protein product: CAIKFGDTQYF.

The V call is TRBV14, the J call TRBJ2-5; no definite D call. Per the germline V gene, CDR1 is SGHDN and CDR2 is FVKESK. There are 13 residues in the CDR3. Trimming took 4 bases from V and 0 from J, leaving 6 bases between them. CDR3 DNA sequence: TGTGCCAGCAGCCCCAGGTACCAAGAGACCCAGTACTTC. As protein: CASSPRYQETQYF.

The chain recombines TRBV4-3 with TRBJ2-7; possibly TRBD1 or TRBD2 for D (5 bases each). This CDR3 has 16 amino acids. V shed 3 bases and J shed 1 base, with 16 bases lying between them. Germline V gives CDR1 LGHNA, CDR2 YSLEER. The DNA for the CDR3 is TGCGCCAGCAGCCAGCTTTGGGGGATCCCGTCCTACGAGCAGTACTTC. Its translation: CASSQLWGIPSYEQYF.

This clone was recorded once. DNA for the CDR3: TGTGCCTGGAGCTTCGGTACCTCAAATGAAAAACTGTTTTTT. This sequence encodes CAWSFGTSNEKLFF. The rearrangement joins TRBV30 to TRBJ1-4, with unresolved D. Trimming took off 3 bases at V and 5 bases at J, with 13 bases between the two ends. Germline CDR1 is GTSNPN and CDR2 is SVGIG (reference sequence). The CDR3 runs to 14 residues.